The 5 T cell receptor beta chains below come from one sample, sequenced in a study of a mutant IDH1 vaccine in newly diagnosed glioma. These receptors have no identified antigens. The protocol was immunoSEQ multiplex PCR, while the TCRdb copy is restricted to in-frame clones and leaves out a portion. The sample holds about 40,000 clones, roughly 84% seen once. Time point reported: week 11, during vaccination. One vaccine dose held 300 ug of mutant IDH1 20-mer peptide and came with topical imiquimod. This specimen was PBMCs, taken from a glioma patient whose treatment included an IDH1 peptide vaccine. Receptors were obtained from a man aged 40-49 years with glioma.

The CDR3 DNA follows: TGTGCCAGCAGCTGGGGGGACACCTACGAGCAGTACTTC. Translated: CASSWGDTYEQYF. The chain is built from TRBV7-6 and TRBJ2-7; D is tentatively TRBD1 or TRBD2 (6 bases each). The V gene's germline CDR1 is SGHVS and CDR2 FNYEAQ. V shed 4 bases and J shed 2 bases, with 9 bases lying between them. The CDR3 is 13 amino acids.

The CDR3 region has the DNA TGTGCCAGCAGTTCATTCCCCCCGGGACAGCTAGCCCTACCTGAAGCTTTCTTT. Translation: CASSSFPPGQLALPEAFF. This chain connects TRBV28 to TRBJ1-1; 7 positions match TRBD1. The CDR3 runs 18 residues. Trimming cost V 4 bases and J 6 bases; bases outside gene matches: 20. CDR1 and CDR2 from the germline V gene are MDHEN and SYDVKM.

The chain is built from TRBV7-9 and TRBJ2-1; D possibly uses TRBD1 or TRBD2 (6 bases each). Germline loops: CDR1 SEHNR, CDR2 FQNEAQ (reference sequence). This CDR3 spans 17 amino acids. The V end was cut by 5 bases, the J end by 0 bases, with 17 bases between. This CDR3 is CASSPPGGPISYNEQFF. The CDR3, as DNA: TGTGCCAGCAGCCCCCCCGGGGGCCCCATCTCCTACAATGAGCAGTTCTTC.

This rearrangement joins TRBV12-5 to TRBJ2-1; D is unresolved. Germline V gives CDR1 LGHNT, CDR2 FRNRAP. The length of the CDR3 is 15 residues. The V gene lost 2 bases and the J gene lost 8 bases, with 16 bases spanning the gap. The CDR3 spells CASGLFGIDYDEQFF. The CDR3 bases are TGTGCTAGTGGTTTGTTTGGGATTGATTACGATGAGCAGTTCTTC.

V gene TRBV7-2 combines with J gene TRBJ1-4; 8 positions agree with TRBD1. This CDR3 is 14 amino acids long. Per the germline V gene, CDR1 is SGHTA and CDR2 is FQGNSA. V gave up 5 bases and J gave up 8 bases; unmatched junction bases: 7. The CDR3 is CASSPRTGIEKLFF. The CDR3 DNA is TGTGCCAGCAGCCCACGGACAGGGATCGAAAAACTGTTTTTT. The full variable domain, completed using reference TRBV7-2 and TRBJ1-4, is GAGVSQSPSNKVTEKGKDVELRCDPISGHTALYWYRQSLGQGLEFLIYFQGNSAPDKSGLPSDRFSAERTGGSVSTLTIQRTQQEDSAVYLCASSPRTGIEKLFFGSGTQLSVL.